This record looks at one TCR beta chain sequence and its context. Sequencing was performed with immunoSEQ multiplex PCR; in TCRdb, only in-frame clones are kept and a portion is missing. The data show around 400,000 clones, more than 75% seen once. CDR3 length: 16 amino acids. With 1 base clipped from V and 8 bases from J, the junction kept 8 bases outside the gene matches. From germline, CDR1 is KGHSH and CDR2 LQKENI. The sample belongs to a study of blood T cell repertoires in COVID-19. In the study overall: Samples came from the United States, Italy and Spain, spanning acute and convalescent COVID-19.

Recruited during active infection, patients (from Seattle) were subsequently followed longitudinally. V is TRBV18 and J is TRBJ2-2; 9 positions agree with TRBD2. Sequencing was performed on peripheral blood. This TCR came from a woman between 25 and 40 years old with COVID-19, enrolled during active disease. CDR3 sequence reads: CASSPLAGGPTGELFF. As DNA, the CDR3 is TGTGCCAGCTCACCACTTGCGGGAGGGCCGACAGGGGAGCTGTTTTTT.